This is a list of T cell receptor beta chains from one sample in a study of blood T cell repertoires in COVID-19. Produced via immunoSEQ multiplex PCR; TCRdb's table is partial and in-frame only. This table has about 210,000 clones, 85% appearing once. Sequencing was performed on PBMCs or T cells enriched from blood (not recorded which). The receptors here all came from a man between 35 and 55 years old who had recovered from COVID-19. CDR3s include the opening cysteine and the closing phenylalanine or tryptophan. The order of the fields is D gene, J gene, V gene, clone size, CDR3 length, CDR3 DNA, CDR3 protein. The D gene is left open where the match is weak. Rows may omit the clone size; those that give it use once, few, many or a size class.

. TRBJ2-2 TRBV12-3/TRBV12-4 . 13 TGTGCCAGCAGTTTAGTATTGACCGGGGAGCTGTTTTTT CASSLVLTGELFF
TRBD1 TRBJ1-2 TRBV7-3 few 13 TGTGCCAGCAGCCCTGGACAGGGGTATGGCTACACCTTC CASSPGQGYGYTF
TRBD2 TRBJ2-7 TRBV7-2 few 16 TGTGCCAGCAGCGAACCCGGTCCTAGCGGCTTTAACGAGCAGTACTTC CASSEPGPSGFNEQYF
TRBD2 TRBJ2-1 TRBV27 . 17 TGTGCCAGCAGTTTATCAGGTGGCGGGAGTACCTACAATGAGCAGTTCTTC CASSLSGGGSTYNEQFF
. TRBJ2-7 TRBV27 . 13 TGTGCCAGCAGTTCGACAGTCAACTACGAGCAGTACTTC CASSSTVNYEQYF
. TRBJ1-6 TRBV18 . 15 TGTGCCAGCTCACCACGGACAGTTTATAATTCACCCCTCCACTTT CASSPRTVYNSPLHF
. TRBJ1-6 TRBV19 . 11 TGTGCCAGTAGTACCCCCGGGCCCCTCCACTTT CASSTPGPLHF
TRBD1 TRBJ1-1 TRBV7-2 . 16 TGTGCCAGCAGCCAGAGACCCGGGACAGAGAACACTGAAGCTTTCTTT CASSQRPGTENTEAFF
TRBD1 TRBJ2-3 TRBV30 . 15 TGTGCCTGGACAAGGCTAGGACAGGGCACAGATACGCAGTATTTT CAWTRLGQGTDTQYF
TRBD2 TRBJ2-1 TRBV30 few 17 TGTGCCTGGAGTCCCTCACCTGGGAGGGTAGCGGGCAATGAGCAGTTCTTC CAWSPSPGRVAGNEQFF
. TRBJ1-1 TRBV2 . 15 TGTGCCAGCAGTGAATTTGGCTCTCGGAACACTGAAGCTTTCTTT CASSEFGSRNTEAFF
. TRBJ2-7 TRBV7-6 . 18 TGTGCCAGCAGCTTAGCAACAGGGCCCGGGACCCCTGTCTACGAGCAGTACTTC CASSLATGPGTPVYEQYF
. TRBJ2-3 TRBV9 . 14 TGTGCCAGCAGCCCCAGACTAGACTCAGATACGCAGTATTTT CASSPRLDSDTQYF
TRBD1 TRBJ1-2 TRBV6-5 . 15 TGTGCCAGCAGTTCCTACACGGGACAGGGGCAGGGCTACACCTTC CASSSYTGQGQGYTF
TRBD1 TRBJ1-6 TRBV27 . 15 TGTGCCAGCAGTCCAGACAGGGGGCTGAATTCACCCCTCCACTTT CASSPDRGLNSPLHF
. TRBJ2-2 TRBV7-8 few 14 TGTGCCAGCAGCATCAGCGGGAACACCGGGGAGCTGTTTTTT CASSISGNTGELFF
TRBD1 TRBJ1-2 TRBV15 . 15 TGTGCCACCAGCGGAGGGACAGGGGCTGCCTATGGCTACACCTTC CATSGGTGAAYGYTF
. TRBJ1-4 TRBV5-6 . 13 TGTGCCAGCAGTTCAGGGGTTAATGAAAAACTGTTTTTT CASSSGVNEKLFF
. TRBJ1-2 TRBV10-3 . 15 TGTGCCATCAGATTTACGACAGGACCCACTATGCTGTACACCTTC CAIRFTTGPTMLYTF
. TRBJ1-4 TRBV10-3 . 13 TGTGCCATCAGTGAGAAGGAGCGGGAAAAACTGTTTTTT CAISEKEREKLFF
TRBD2 TRBJ2-7 TRBV13 . 17 TGTGCCAGCAGCTTAGCACCTAGCGGGGCCTTGCCCTACGAGCAGTACTTC CASSLAPSGALPYEQYF
TRBD1 TRBJ2-7 TRBV7-2 once 16 TGTGCCAGCAGCCCGTCCACAGGGGTCCTCCCCTACGAGCAGTACTTC CASSPSTGVLPYEQYF
. TRBJ2-7 TRBV5-1 few 16 TGCGCCAGCAGCTTGGCCGTTGGAGCGGGTAAATACGAGCAGTACTTC CASSLAVGAGKYEQYF
. TRBJ1-1 TRBV13 . 15 TGTGCCAGCAGCTTAGGCGGAGGATTGAACACTGAAGCTTTCTTT CASSLGGGLNTEAFF
. TRBJ1-4 TRBV5-1 . 13 TGCGCCAGCAGTACTGCAACTAATGAAAAACTGTTTTTT CASSTATNEKLFF
TRBD2 TRBJ2-1 TRBV7-2 . 15 TGTGCCAGCAGCCTAGGGACTAGCGGATTAAATGAGCAGTTCTTC CASSLGTSGLNEQFF
TRBD1 TRBJ1-2 TRBV28 . 13 TGTGCCAGCAGCTTGGGACAGAACTATGGCTACACCTTC CASSLGQNYGYTF
TRBD2 TRBJ2-7 TRBV4-2 . 15 TGTGCCAGCAGCCAAGACCTAGCGGAAGCCTACGAGCAGTACTTC CASSQDLAEAYEQYF
TRBD2 TRBJ2-1 TRBV9 few 15 TGTGCCAGCAGCGTAGAGGTTAGCGGGTCGAGGGAGCAGTTCTTC CASSVEVSGSREQFF
TRBD2 TRBJ2-3 TRBV20-1 . 15 TGCAGTGCTAGTGGGACTAGCGGGAGTTCAGATACGCAGTATTTT CSASGTSGSSDTQYF
. TRBJ2-7 TRBV18 . 15 TGTGCCAGCTCACCATTCATCGCACAGGGCAACGAGCAGTACTTC CASSPFIAQGNEQYF
. TRBJ1-1 TRBV5-1 . 13 TGCGCCAGCAGCTTGGACAGTCCCCTTGAAGCTTTCTTT CASSLDSPLEAFF
. TRBJ2-5 TRBV5-5 . 14 TGTGCCAGCAGCTTTCCGGGACTTCGAGAGACCCAGTACTTC CASSFPGLRETQYF
. TRBJ1-4 TRBV5-1 . 16 TGCGCCAGCAGCTTGTCGGGGGACGAAACTAATGAAAAACTGTTTTTT CASSLSGDETNEKLFF
. TRBJ1-6 TRBV11-2 . 13 TGTGCCAGCAGCTTGCAGGATAATTCACCCCTCCACTTT CASSLQDNSPLHF
. TRBJ1-3 TRBV3-1/TRBV3-2 . 14 TGTGCCAGCAGCCCCCGGACAGAGGGAAACACCATATATTTT CASSPRTEGNTIYF
TRBD1 TRBJ1-3 TRBV5-5 . 15 TGTGCCAGCAGCTTGGCAGGGGGCCCTGGAAACACCATATATTTT CASSLAGGPGNTIYF
. TRBJ1-4 TRBV29-1 . 15 TGCAGCGTTGAAGTACCCGGTTCCTTCGGGGAAAAACTGTTTTTT CSVEVPGSFGEKLFF
TRBD1 TRBJ2-7 TRBV11-2 . 14 TGTGCCAGCAGCTTTTGGGACAGGGGGTACGAGCAGTACTTC CASSFWDRGYEQYF
. TRBJ2-5 TRBV3-1/TRBV3-2 . 14 TGTGCCAGCAGCCTTTTGCGGGAAGGCGAGACCCAGTACTTC CASSLLREGETQYF
TRBD1 TRBJ1-1 TRBV19 . 15 TGTGCCAGTAGTATGTTGGACAGGGAGAACACTGAAGCTTTCTTT CASSMLDRENTEAFF
TRBD1 TRBJ2-7 TRBV24-1 . 14 TGTGCCACCAGTGGAGGACAGGGGGCGGAAGAGCAGTACTTC CATSGGQGAEEQYF
TRBD1 TRBJ1-5 TRBV10-2 . 17 TGCGCCAGCGAGGACAGGGGGTGGATTCATAGCAATCAGCCCCAGCATTTT CASEDRGWIHSNQPQHF
. TRBJ2-7 TRBV27 . 14 TGTGCCAGCAGTTTACTCAGGGTCCCCTACGAGCAGTACTTC CASSLLRVPYEQYF
. TRBJ1-1 TRBV28 once 17 TGTGCCAGCTCGCCTAGCGGGACAAGAAGGCCGAACACTGAAGCTTTCTTT CASSPSGTRRPNTEAFF
TRBD2 TRBJ2-3 TRBV28 . 17 TGTGCCAGCAGTGGACGGACTAGCGGGAGTTTCGCAGATACGCAGTATTTT CASSGRTSGSFADTQYF
. TRBJ2-7 TRBV11-2 once 13 TGTGCCAGCGGCCGGGACACCGACTACGAGCAGTACTTC CASGRDTDYEQYF
. TRBJ2-7 TRBV7-2 . 14 TGTGCCAGCAGCGAGCAATTGGGAGGTTACGAGCAGTACTTC CASSEQLGGYEQYF
TRBD1 TRBJ1-6 TRBV7-9 . 14 TGTGCCAGCAGCGCAGGGGACAGTAATTCACCCCTCCACTTT CASSAGDSNSPLHF
TRBD2 TRBJ2-2 TRBV7-2 few 16 TGTGCCCGCCCGGCTGGTAGCGGGATAGGTACCGGGGAGCTGTTTTTT CARPAGSGIGTGELFF
. TRBJ2-3 TRBV5-1 . 13 TGCGCCAGCAGCTTGTCCCACACAGATACGCAGTATTTT CASSLSHTDTQYF
TRBD1 TRBJ2-5 TRBV6-1 . 15 TGTGCCAGCAGTGAATGGGCAGGGGGCCAGGAGACCCAGTACTTC CASSEWAGGQETQYF
TRBD2 TRBJ2-1 TRBV28 . 24 TGTGCCAGCAGTTTATTGGTGCAGGGGGCGCGTTTAGGGACTAGCGGGAGATTCTTAGGTGAGCAGTTCTTC CASSLLVQGARLGTSGRFLGEQFF
. TRBJ1-4 TRBV28 . 15 TGTGCCAGCAGTCCTCCACTTACAACTAATGAAAAACTGTTTTTT CASSPPLTTNEKLFF
. TRBJ1-3 TRBV7-9 . 14 TGTGCCAGCAGCTTCGGGACATTTGGAAACACCATATATTTT CASSFGTFGNTIYF
TRBD1 TRBJ2-5 TRBV10-3 once 16 TGTGCCATCAGTGGGAAGAGGCAGGGGGCGATTGAGACCCAGTACTTC CAISGKRQGAIETQYF
. TRBJ1-1 TRBV11-3 . 15 TGTGCCAGCAGCTTCAGGGTCAGAAAGAACACTGAAGCTTTCTTT CASSFRVRKNTEAFF
TRBD1 TRBJ1-3 TRBV4-1 few 18 TGCGCCAGCAGCCGAGAAAGAGAAGACAGGGTCTCTGGAAACACCATATATTTT CASSREREDRVSGNTIYF